This section outlines one T cell receptor beta chain sequence together with its context. Its target is unknown. The germline gives CDR1 LGHDT, CDR2 YNNKEL (reference sequence). CDR3 length: 16 amino acids. The data are from a study of CXCR3-negative and CXCR3-positive naive CD8 T cells. Overall study: For each library, about 1.5 +/- 0.3 million TRB reads were obtained, 130 million to 150 million in total.

All TRB cDNA libraries came from 5' RACE performed with UMI labels. TCRdb processed the 5' RACE reads again and assigns one entry to each CDR3 protein, with no DNA. The sample is made up of 5,500 to 8,500 distinct CDR3 sequences, and the top ten hold about 1.5% of it. Notes on the study in general: The study found more hydrophobic TRB CDR3s in CXCR3-positive naive cells than in CXCR3-negative naive cells.

The sequencing input was naive CXCR3+ CD8+ T cells from blood. The subset here: CD45RO-CCR7+CD27+CD95- naive CD8+ T cells expressing CXCR3 (TNR3+). The clonotype originates from a human donor in good health. Some clones in this sample may be carry-over from other donors' samples. V usage is TRBV3-1 and J usage is TRBJ1-5; TCRdb lists TRBD1, though no DNA is available to test this call. This CDR3 is CASSQETGAGNQPQHF.